The sample holds a few counts of the clone carrying this T cell receptor (beta chain). Its antigen remains unknown. This entry belongs to a study of shared clonotypes between healthy human individuals. Study results and caveats: The study found 4.5% to 5% of naive CD4 clonotypes shared across four donors.

The genomic DNA of each subset was split evenly across several immunoSEQ plates. TCRdb keeps only in-frame clones here, not all; method: immunoSEQ multiplex PCR. The sample consists of 950,000 to 1,100,000 clones, about 77% of them appearing once. The TCR originated in a man younger than 30 in good health. Sequencing was carried out using memory CD4+ T cells sorted from blood. Subset given: CD45RA-negative fraction.

Written as DNA, the CDR3 is TGTGCCAGCAGCATCTTCAGGCGGGGGACTGAAGCTTTCTTT. Protein: CASSIFRRGTEAFF. The J gene is TRBJ1-1, the V gene TRBV9, with D possibly matching TRBD1 (5 bases). The germline V and J ends were trimmed by 4 bases and 5 bases, with 15 bases remaining between them. Germline assignment: CDR1 SGDLS and CDR2 YYNGEE. The CDR3 spans 14 residues.